These 24 T cell receptor beta chains share one sample of origin, sequenced in a study of T-cell memory formation after mild COVID-19. TCRdb used MiXCR to reprocess the 5' RACE reads, holding one entry per CDR3 protein. Here the sample spans some 340,000 distinct CDR3 sequences, over 10% being singletons. Sequencing was performed on PBMCs or a T cell subset sorted from them (not recorded which). These receptor sequences come from a man aged 18 to 30 who had mild COVID-19 (a few samples of this study predate the infection). Cell type and time point are not known.

This clonotype has more than one count but fewer than ten. The CDR3 sequence: CASSLAGVNTEAFF. The CDR3 DNA reads as TGTGCCAGCAGCTTAGCTGGGGTGAACACTGAAGCTTTCTTT. The chain links TRBV7-2 to TRBJ1-1; D not resolved. The CDR3 has 14 residues. Germline-derived CDR1 and CDR2 are SGHTA and FQGNSA. The V and J ends lost 0 bases and 0 bases respectively, with 5 bases between them.

This clonotype was detected a few times. The chain combines TRBV30 with TRBJ2-7; D remains unclear. The germline gives CDR1 GTSNPN, CDR2 SVGIG (reference sequence). Trimming pared 5 bases from V and 2 bases from J, leaving 13 bases between. The CDR3 contains 13 residues. The CDR3 sequence: CAWDKGRTYEQYF. For the CDR3, the DNA is TGTGCCTGGGATAAAGGCAGAACCTACGAGCAGTACTTC.

This clonotype has more than one count but fewer than ten. The rearrangement links TRBV6-1 to TRBJ1-3, with D hard to call. The germline gives CDR1 MNHNS, CDR2 SASEGT. Trimming took off 2 bases at V and 0 bases at J, with 11 bases between the two ends. The CDR3 extends over 16 amino acids. The CDR3 sequence is CASSEYVGYSGNTIYF. The CDR3 coding sequence is TGTGCCAGCAGTGAATATGTCGGGTACTCTGGAAACACCATATATTTT.

V and J are TRBV25-1 and TRBJ2-1; D is ambiguous. The V end was cut by 1 base, the J end by 8 bases, with 12 bases between. The germline V gene encodes CDR1 MGHDK and CDR2 SYGVNS. The CDR3 is 14 residues long. In DNA form, the CDR3 reads TGTGCCAGCAGTGAATTTAGGGTTGGGGATGAGCAGTTCTTC. It encodes CASSEFRVGDEQFF.

This clonotype was counted a few times. The gene calls are TRBV10-3 and TRBJ1-5; possibly TRBD1 for D (5 bases). This CDR3 has 17 residues. Germline V gene lookup returns CDR1 ENHRY and CDR2 SYGVKD. V was pared by 0 bases and J by 0 bases, with 12 bases between. Written as DNA, the CDR3 is TGTGCCATCAGTGAGTCGCGGTCAGGGCCTAGCAATCAGCCCCAGCATTTT. It encodes CAISESRSGPSNQPQHF.

This clonotype was counted many times. J is TRBJ2-2 and V is TRBV6-6, with 10 bases aligning to TRBD1. Germline CDR1 and CDR2: MNHNY and SVGAGI (reference sequence). V shed 4 bases, J shed 3 bases, and the junction held 8 bases outside the gene matches. The CDR3 consists of 17 residues. The DNA for the CDR3 is TGTGCCAGCAGTTTCCTTCGCGGGACAGGGGACACCGGGGAGCTGTTTTTT. It encodes CASSFLRGTGDTGELFF.

The chain uses TRBV7-2 and TRBJ2-7; 8 bases agree with TRBD1. This CDR3 spans 14 amino acids. Germline CDR1 reads SGHTA; CDR2 reads FQGNSA. V dropped 4 bases and J dropped 7; count of bases not matched to a gene: 9. CDR3: CASSSLDRAEEQYV. In nucleotides, the CDR3 is TGTGCCAGCAGCTCCTTGGACAGGGCTGAAGAGCAGTACGTC.

J is TRBJ2-3 and V is TRBV15; D is undetermined. Trimming removed 2 bases at V and 5 bases at J, with 8 bases between. The CDR3 loop spans 13 amino acids. Germline V gene lookup returns CDR1 LNHNV and CDR2 YYDKDF (reference sequence). As DNA, the CDR3 is TGTGCCACCAGCAGACCCATTGGAGATACGCAGTATTTT. Amino acids: CATSRPIGDTQYF.

Regarding this clonotype: Given a much more abundant clone one base away, this may be a read error. This chain links TRBV7-2 with TRBJ2-5; tentatively, D is TRBD2 (6 bases). This CDR3 contains 15 residues. CDR1 and CDR2 (germline): SGHTA, FQGNSA. V gave up 5 bases and J gave up 2 bases, with 15 bases separating them. The CDR3 bases are TGTGCCAGCAGCCTCCGAGGGCGGGGACAAGAGACCCAGTACTTC. Its translation is CASSLRGRGQETQYF.

This rearrangement joins TRBV10-1 to TRBJ2-7; D not certain. Trimming removed 3 bases from V and 3 bases from J, with 6 bases in between. The V gene's germline CDR1 is WNHNN and CDR2 SYGVQD (reference sequence). The CDR3 covers 12 residues. CDR3 sequence reads: CASSDGNYEQYF. For the CDR3, the DNA is TGCGCCAGCAGTGACGGAAACTACGAGCAGTACTTC.

This clonotype has only a few counts. The rearrangement links TRBV10-3 to TRBJ1-1; 7 bases map to TRBD1. The CDR3 totals 16 residues. V dropped 5 bases and J dropped 1; count of bases not matched to a gene: 10. Germline loops: CDR1 ENHRY, CDR2 SYGVKD. CDR3 nucleotide sequence: TGTGCCATCAGTCCCCTCCGACAGGGATCGAACACTGAAGCTTTCTTT. Translated: CAISPLRQGSNTEAFF.

In this sample, this clonotype turned up a few times. The chain employs TRBV6-2 or TRBV6-3 and TRBJ2-7; D uncertain. Trimming removed 4 bases at V and 5 bases at J, with 6 bases between. In germline, CDR1 is MNHEY, CDR2 SVGEGT. There are 11 residues in the CDR3. The CDR3 protein is CASSSLHEQYF. CDR3 bases: TGTGCCAGCAGTTCTCTCCACGAGCAGTACTTC.

This clonotype occurred many times. The chain couples TRBV6-4 to TRBJ2-1; D is undetermined. Deletions cut 3 bases from V and 4 bases from J, with 10 bases between. The germline V gene encodes CDR1 MRHNA and CDR2 SNTAGT. This CDR3 has 14 amino acids. In nucleotides, the CDR3 is TGTGCCAGCAGTGAAACAGTAGATTACAATGAGCAGTTCTTC. Residues: CASSETVDYNEQFF.

The CDR3 is CASSYAQGLDQPQHF. In nucleotides, the CDR3 is TGTGCCAGCAGTTATGCACAGGGGCTCGATCAGCCCCAGCATTTT. The chain uses TRBV6-5 and TRBJ1-5; the match to TRBD1 covers 7 bases. Germline CDR1 MNHEY, CDR2 SVGAGI. Trimming removed 3 bases from V and 5 bases from J; junction bases left unmatched: 7. The CDR3 is made up of 15 amino acids.

J is TRBJ2-1 and V is TRBV7-6, with D unclear. The CDR3 is 14 residues long. Germline V CDR1 and CDR2: SGHVS, FNYEAQ. Trimming removed 5 bases at V and 0 bases at J, with 8 bases between. DNA of the CDR3: TGTGCCAGCAGCGTCGCGGACTCCTACAATGAGCAGTTCTTC. Encoded protein: CASSVADSYNEQFF.

This chain connects TRBV4-3 to TRBJ1-1; D possibly corresponds to TRBD1 (5 bases). CDR3 length equals 16 residues. V was pared by 1 base and J by 4 bases, with 16 bases between. In germline, CDR1 is LGHNA, CDR2 YSLEER. CDR3: CASSQGSPGGSTEAFF. The CDR3 DNA reads as TGCGCCAGCAGCCAAGGATCTCCCGGGGGGAGCACTGAAGCTTTCTTT.

This clonotype was seen at least ten times. The chain uses TRBV6-4 and TRBJ2-3, with 7 bases aligning to TRBD2. The junction had 1 base not matched to a gene; V was cut back by 0 bases and J by 1 base. CDR1 and CDR2 from the germline V gene are MRHNA and SNTAGT. This CDR3 has 15 residues. CDR3 sequence (DNA): TGTGCCAGCAGTGACTCGAGCGGGGGCACAGATACGCAGTATTTT. Its translation is CASSDSSGGTDTQYF.

This clonotype was counted at least ten times. V is TRBV12-3 or TRBV12-4 and J is TRBJ2-2; 7 bases are a match to TRBD2. V was clipped by 4 bases and J by 7 bases; unmatched bases: 6. The CDR3 runs 14 residues. The CDR3 DNA reads as TGTGCCAGCAGTTCCACGGGGGGAGGCGGGGAGCTGTTTTTT. It translates to CASSSTGGGGELFF.

The chain is built from TRBV7-2 and TRBJ2-5; TRBD2 matches at 8 bases. CDR3 length: 15 amino acids. Germline V gene lookup returns CDR1 SGHTA and CDR2 FQGNSA. With V trimmed by 1 base and J by 5 bases, 6 bases remained unmatched. CDR3 sequence: CASSLDGGAWETQYF. The CDR3 nucleotides read TGTGCCAGCAGCTTAGACGGGGGGGCGTGGGAGACCCAGTACTTC. Looking up the rest from reference TRBV7-2 and TRBJ2-5 gives the full variable domain: GAGVSQSPSNKVTEKGKDVELRCDPISGHTALYWYRQSLGQGLEFLIYFQGNSAPDKSGLPSDRFSAERTGGSVSTLTIQRTQQEDSAVYLCASSLDGGAWETQYFGPGTRLLVL.

The chain links TRBV12-3 or TRBV12-4 to TRBJ2-2; TRBD2 might be the D (5 bases). The CDR3 consists of 15 residues. V was pared by 6 bases and J by 0 bases, with 11 bases between. This CDR3 reads CASSRAVTNTGELFF. The CDR3 DNA reads TGTGCCAGCAGCCGAGCGGTGACGAACACCGGGGAGCTGTTTTTT.

V usage is TRBV20-1 and J usage is TRBJ2-3; D gene ambiguous. Germline V gene sequence: CDR1 DFQATT, CDR2 SNEGSKA (reference sequence). This CDR3 has 14 amino acids. The V gene lost 5 bases and the J gene lost 0 bases, with 12 bases spanning the gap. This CDR3 is CSAGRLASTDTQYF. CDR3 coding DNA: TGCAGTGCTGGACGGCTCGCTAGCACAGATACGCAGTATTTT.

There are a few counts of this clonotype. The V call is TRBV25-1, the J call TRBJ2-3; 7 bases agree with TRBD2. V dropped 1 base and J dropped 6; count of bases not matched to a gene: 1. The CDR3 runs to 13 residues. CDR1 is MGHDK and CDR2 is SYGVNS in the germline V gene. DNA for the CDR3: TGTGCCAGCAGTGAATGGGGAGGGGATACGCAGTATTTT. It yields the protein CASSEWGGDTQYF. The variable domain in full, completed from reference TRBV25-1 and TRBJ2-3, reads EADIYQTPRYLVIGTGKKITLECSQTMGHDKMYWYQQDPGMELHLIHYSYGVNSTEKGDLSSESTVSRIRTEHFPLTLESARPSHTSQYLCASSEWGGDTQYFGPGTRLTVL.

J is TRBJ1-3 and V is TRBV9; D call uncertain. V dropped 2 bases and J dropped 0 bases, with 15 bases sitting between them. CDR1 is SGDLS and CDR2 is YYNGEE in the germline V gene. CDR3 length: 17 amino acids. CDR3 sequence (DNA): TGTGCCAGCAGCGTCGGACCTATCGATTTCTCTGGAAACACCATATATTTT. Translating it yields CASSVGPIDFSGNTIYF.

This clonotype was seen many times. This chain links TRBV7-9 with TRBJ2-3; possible D gene TRBD2, 6 bases. The CDR3 length is 15 residues. Germline lookup yields CDR1 SEHNR and CDR2 FQNEAQ (reference sequence). V lost 4 bases and J lost 5, with 16 bases in between. Here the CDR3 DNA reads TGTGCCAGCAGCTCACGAGCGGAGGGTGGAGATACGCAGTATTTT. Its translation is CASSSRAEGGDTQYF.